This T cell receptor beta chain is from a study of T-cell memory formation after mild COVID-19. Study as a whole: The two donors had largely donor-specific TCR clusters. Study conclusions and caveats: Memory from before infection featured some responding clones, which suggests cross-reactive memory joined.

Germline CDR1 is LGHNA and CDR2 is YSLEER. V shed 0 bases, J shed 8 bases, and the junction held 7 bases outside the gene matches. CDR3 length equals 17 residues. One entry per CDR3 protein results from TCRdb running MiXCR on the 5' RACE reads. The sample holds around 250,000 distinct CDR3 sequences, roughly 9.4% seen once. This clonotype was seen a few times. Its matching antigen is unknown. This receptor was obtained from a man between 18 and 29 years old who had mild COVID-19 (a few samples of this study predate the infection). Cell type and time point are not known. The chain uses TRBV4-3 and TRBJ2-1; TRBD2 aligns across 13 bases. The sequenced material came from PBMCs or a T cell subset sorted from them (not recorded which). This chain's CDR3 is CASSQDPGGLAGHEQFF. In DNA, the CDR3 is TGCGCCAGCAGCCAAGACCCGGGGGGACTAGCGGGACATGAGCAGTTCTTC.